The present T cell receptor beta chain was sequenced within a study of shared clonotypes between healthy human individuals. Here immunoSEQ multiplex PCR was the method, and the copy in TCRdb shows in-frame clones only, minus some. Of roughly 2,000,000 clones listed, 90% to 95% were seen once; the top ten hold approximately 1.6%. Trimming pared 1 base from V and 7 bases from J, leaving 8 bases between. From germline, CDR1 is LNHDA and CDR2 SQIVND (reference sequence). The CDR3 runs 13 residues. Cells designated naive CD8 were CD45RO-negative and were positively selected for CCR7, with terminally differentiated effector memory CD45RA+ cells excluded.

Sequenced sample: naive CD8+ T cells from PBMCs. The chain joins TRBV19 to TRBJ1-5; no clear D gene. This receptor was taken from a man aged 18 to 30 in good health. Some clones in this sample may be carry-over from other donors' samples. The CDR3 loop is CASSIAPKQPQHF. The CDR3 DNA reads TGTGCCAGTAGTATAGCCCCAAAGCAGCCCCAGCATTTT.